Listed here are 29 T cell receptor beta chains from one sample, sequenced in a study of cytomegalovirus exposure and HLA in healthy donors. This PCR relied on a set of 60 Vbeta primers and 13 Jbeta primers. Sequencing was performed with immunoSEQ multiplex PCR; in TCRdb, only in-frame clones are kept and a portion is missing. In the table there are about 150,000 clones, approximately 77% of which are singletons. The sequenced material came from PBMCs. The receptors stem from a man aged 18 to 29 in good health and CMV-seronegative.

The sample holds a few counts of this clone. CDR3 protein: CASSLSLLTGAKQYF. In DNA form, the CDR3 reads TGTGCCAGCAGCTTATCGCTTTTGACAGGGGCAAAGCAGTACTTC. The chain joins TRBV7-8 to TRBJ2-7, with 8 bases lining up with TRBD1. Trimming took 2 bases from V and 8 from J; bases not matched to a gene: 11. Looked up from germline, CDR1 is SGHVS and CDR2 is FQNEAQ. CDR3 length: 15 amino acids.

This clone was observed a few times. The chain recombines TRBV28 with TRBJ2-7; 8 bases map to TRBD2. With 4 bases clipped from V and 3 bases from J, the junction kept 8 bases outside the gene matches. In germline, CDR1 is MDHEN, CDR2 SYDVKM. There are 15 residues in the CDR3. Here the CDR3 reads CASSSPSGRGYEQYF. The DNA for the CDR3 is TGTGCCAGCAGTTCCCCCAGCGGGAGAGGCTACGAGCAGTACTTC. Full variable domain (rest looked up from reference TRBV28 and TRBJ2-7): DVKVTQSSRYLVKRTGEKVFLECVQDMDHENMFWYRQDPGLGLRLIYFSYDVKMKEKGDIPEGYSVSREKKERFSLILESASTNQTSMYLCASSSPSGRGYEQYFGPGTRLTVT.

The CDR3 sequence is CASSLPGNYGYTF. The CDR3 region has the DNA TGCGCCAGCAGCTTGCCGGGGAACTATGGCTACACCTTC. The rearrangement joins TRBV5-1 to TRBJ1-2; D gene ambiguous. V was cut by 1 base and J by 2 bases, with 6 bases left in between. This CDR3 region has 13 residues. Germline V gene lookup returns CDR1 SGHRS and CDR2 YFSETQ.

The chain has TRBV7-9 and TRBJ2-3; TRBD2 might be the D (6 bases). The V gene's germline CDR1 is SEHNR and CDR2 FQNEAQ (reference sequence). The CDR3 runs 15 residues. V was shortened by 5 bases and J by 0 bases, with 12 bases between the two germline ends. CDR3 bases: TGTGCCAGCAGCCCTCCAGCGGGTAGCACAGATACGCAGTATTTT. It yields the protein CASSPPAGSTDTQYF. The variable domain in full, with the rest retrieved from reference TRBV7-9 and TRBJ2-3, is DTGVSQNPRHKITKRGQNVTFRCDPISEHNRLYWYRQTLGQGPEFLTYFQNEAQLEKSRLLSDRFSAERPKGSFSTLEIQRTEQGDSAMYLCASSPPAGSTDTQYFGPGTRLTVL.

The chain employs TRBV5-6 and TRBJ2-6, with D maybe TRBD2 (6 bases). This CDR3 has 17 residues. The germline gives CDR1 SGHDT, CDR2 YYEEEE. Trimming took off 1 base at V and 0 bases at J, with 11 bases between the two ends. The CDR3 sequence: CASSLLAGSSGANVLTF. CDR3 coding DNA: TGTGCCAGCAGCTTGTTGGCGGGATCCTCTGGGGCCAACGTCCTGACTTTC.

The chain employs TRBV6-5 and TRBJ1-1; 8 nucleotides agree with TRBD1. CDR3 length: 15 amino acids. V was clipped by 2 bases and J by 8 bases; unmatched bases: 10. Per germline, CDR1 MNHEY and CDR2 SVGAGI. CDR3 in amino acids: CASSYQAGGYMEAFF. CDR3 coding DNA: TGTGCCAGCAGTTACCAAGCAGGGGGCTACATGGAAGCTTTCTTT.

The chain joins TRBV15 to TRBJ2-7, with a weak D call TRBD1 (5 bases). CDR3 length: 14 amino acids. The V and J ends lost 8 bases and 5 bases respectively, with 19 bases between them. CDR1 and CDR2 from the germline V gene are LNHNV and YYDKDF (reference sequence). The CDR3 here is CATPPAWQGDEQYF. CDR3 DNA: TGTGCCACCCCCCCCGCTTGGCAGGGTGACGAGCAGTACTTC.

In DNA, the CDR3 is TGTGCCTGGAGCGCCCACACTAACGATGAGCAGTTCTTC. Translation: CAWSAHTNDEQFF. This chain connects TRBV30 to TRBJ2-1; D uncertain. The germline V gene encodes CDR1 GTSNPN and CDR2 SVGIG (reference sequence). V dropped 3 bases and J dropped 8 bases, with 14 bases sitting between them. This CDR3 has 13 residues.

This clone was seen just once. CDR3 region: CAWSGLMSGMSSYEQYF. Written as DNA, the CDR3 is TGTGCCTGGAGTGGCCTGATGAGTGGTATGAGCTCCTACGAGCAGTACTTC. The chain joins TRBV30 to TRBJ2-7, with unresolved D. With 1 base removed from V and 0 bases from J, the gap between germline ends came to 19 bases. The CDR3 covers 17 residues. The germline gives CDR1 GTSNPN, CDR2 SVGIG (reference sequence).

In its sample, this clone was seen a few times. V gene TRBV12-2 combines with J gene TRBJ2-1; TRBD2 was called by the table and not checked on the DNA. TRBV12-2 represents a pseudogene. The CDR3 runs 13 residues. The CDR3, as DNA: TGTGCAATCCAGAGTGGACTAGCCAATGAGCAGTTCTTC. Residues: CAIQSGLANEQFF.

The rearrangement links TRBV5-1 to TRBJ2-5; weak D call: TRBD1 (5 bases). The CDR3 consists of 17 residues. The germline gives CDR1 SGHRS, CDR2 YFSETQ. V gave up 5 bases and J gave up 1 base, with 21 bases separating them. CDR3 sequence reads: CASRLGQLLTSQETQYF. The DNA for the CDR3 is TGCGCCAGCAGGCTGGGGCAGTTATTAACCTCCCAAGAGACCCAGTACTTC.

The J gene is TRBJ1-2, the V gene TRBV6-1, with D unresolved. The V gene lost 10 bases and the J gene lost 4 bases, with 22 bases spanning the gap. From germline, CDR1 is MNHNS and CDR2 SASEGT. This CDR3 region has 15 residues. CDR3 nucleotide sequence: TGTGCCACCCGAAGAAAGGATGAGGAGACCTATGGCTACACCTTC. Protein: CATRRKDEETYGYTF.

This clone was counted a few times. The chain recombines TRBV4-1 with TRBJ1-4, with 8 bases aligning to TRBD1. The CDR3 is 15 residues long. V shed 0 bases, J shed 7 bases, and the junction held 4 bases outside the gene matches. Looked up from germline, CDR1 is MGHRA and CDR2 is YSYEKL. CDR3 amino acids: CASSQELQGGEKLFF. The CDR3 bases are TGCGCCAGCAGCCAAGAGCTACAGGGGGGTGAAAAACTGTTTTTT.

This clone was counted a single time. The CDR3 region has the DNA TGTGCCAGCAGGCCCCCGGGACTAGCGGGGAGAAACGAGCAGTACTTC. Its protein product is CASRPPGLAGRNEQYF. The V call is TRBV5-6, the J call TRBJ2-7; TRBD2 matches 13 bases. Germline CDR1 reads SGHDT; CDR2 reads YYEEEE. The junction had 10 bases not matched to a gene; V was cut back by 5 bases and J by 5 bases. This CDR3 has 16 residues.

This clone was picked up one time. This chain links TRBV28 with TRBJ1-2; possible D gene TRBD1, 5 bases. Trimming left V 5 bases short and J 3 bases short, with 7 bases between. Per the germline V gene, CDR1 is MDHEN and CDR2 is SYDVKM. This CDR3 comprises 12 residues. DNA of the CDR3: TGTGCCAGCAGTGCGGGGGACTATGGCTACACCTTC. Its translation: CASSAGDYGYTF.

J is TRBJ2-3 and V is TRBV27, with no clear D. CDR1 and CDR2 from the germline V gene are MNHEY and SMNVEV (reference sequence). The CDR3 runs to 14 residues. Trimming took 3 bases from V and 0 from J, leaving 7 bases between them. CDR3: CASSFLYSTDTQYF. The CDR3 region has the DNA TGTGCCAGCAGTTTCTTGTATAGCACAGATACGCAGTATTTT.

The chain combines TRBV9 with TRBJ1-2, with 8 bases identical to TRBD1. The CDR3 spans 16 residues. V dropped 6 bases and J dropped 4; count of bases not matched to a gene: 14. Germline assignment: CDR1 SGDLS and CDR2 YYNGEE. The CDR3 region has the DNA TGTGCCAGCACGCCCCAGGGGGCCGGGGAGGGCTATGGCTACACCTTC. It yields the protein CASTPQGAGEGYGYTF.

The chain uses TRBV7-2 and TRBJ1-2; a possible D gene is TRBD1 (6 bases). The ends were cut back, 0 bases at V and 7 bases at J, with 15 bases in the middle. Germline CDR1 SGHTA, CDR2 FQGNSA. This CDR3 comprises 15 residues. The CDR3 reads CASSLAPRGERGYTF. DNA for the CDR3: TGTGCCAGCAGCTTAGCCCCCAGGGGAGAACGTGGCTACACCTTC.

The chain recombines TRBV4-3 with TRBJ2-5, with D possibly being TRBD1 (5 bases). Trimming shortened V by 1 base and J by 5 bases, and 14 bases separated the two germline ends. The CDR3 spans 15 residues. Looked up from germline, CDR1 is LGHNA and CDR2 is YSLEER. The CDR3 here is CASSQGSRVFETQYF. CDR3 in DNA: TGCGCCAGCAGCCAAGGCAGCAGGGTTTTTGAGACCCAGTACTTC.

This chain connects TRBV11-2 to TRBJ2-1; TRBD2 matches 11 bases. The germline V gene has CDR1 SGHAT and CDR2 FQNNGV. This CDR3 region has 15 residues. Germline trimming cut 5 bases from V and 8 bases from J; bases unmatched to any gene: 8. CDR3 region: CASSRSGRAEHEQFF. In DNA, the CDR3 is TGTGCCAGCAGCCGTAGCGGGAGGGCCGAGCATGAGCAGTTCTTC.

The rearrangement links TRBV27 to TRBJ2-2, with TRBD1 matching over 9 bases. Germline loops: CDR1 MNHEY, CDR2 SMNVEV (reference sequence). The CDR3 contains 19 residues. V gave up 4 bases and J gave up 0 bases; unmatched junction bases: 12. The CDR3 DNA follows: TGTGCCAGCAGTTGGAGGGGGACAGGGTCGCTTGCGAACACCGGGGAGCTGTTTTTT. It codes for CASSWRGTGSLANTGELFF.

This rearrangement joins TRBV6-1 to TRBJ2-3, with TRBD1 matching 12 bases. Trimming took 6 bases from V and 6 from J; bases not matched to a gene: 7. From germline, CDR1 is MNHNS and CDR2 SASEGT. This CDR3 is built from 15 residues. The DNA for the CDR3 is TGTGCCAGCAGCCGACCGGGACAGGGGGCGGATACGCAGTATTTT. This sequence encodes CASSRPGQGADTQYF.

V gene TRBV6-1 combines with J gene TRBJ2-7, with 9 bases fitting TRBD1. The CDR3 sequence is 14 residues long. CDR1 and CDR2 from the germline V gene are MNHNS and SASEGT. J lost 5 bases, V lost 4 bases, and 6 bases had no gene match. CDR3: CASSGGQGIDEQYF. The CDR3 nucleotides read TGTGCCAGCAGTGGGGGACAGGGTATCGACGAGCAGTACTTC.

The rearrangement uses TRBV6-5 and TRBJ1-1; 9 bases match TRBD1. J lost 6 bases, V lost 6 bases, and 2 bases had no gene match. Germline-derived CDR1 and CDR2 are MNHEY and SVGAGI. The CDR3 is 12 residues long. Here the CDR3 DNA reads TGTGCCAGCAGACGGACAGGGGCTGAAGCTTTCTTT. Protein product: CASRRTGAEAFF.

This chain joins TRBV7-2 and TRBJ1-1, with D uncertain. From germline, CDR1 is SGHTA and CDR2 FQGNSA. Trimming shortened V by 3 bases and J by 0 bases, and 14 bases separated the two germline ends. The CDR3 totals 16 residues. CDR3 nucleotides: TGTGCCAGCAGCTTGGGAGCCGTCGGGTTGAACACTGAAGCTTTCTTT. Its translation: CASSLGAVGLNTEAFF. The full variable domain, with the rest looked up from reference TRBV7-2 and TRBJ1-1, is GAGVSQSPSNKVTEKGKDVELRCDPISGHTALYWYRQSLGQGLEFLIYFQGNSAPDKSGLPSDRFSAERTGGSVSTLTIQRTQQEDSAVYLCASSLGAVGLNTEAFFGQGTRLTVV.

CDR3 bases: TGCGCCAGCAGTCAAAAAACGGACAGGTTGGGCCAGCCCCAGCATTTT. It codes for CASSQKTDRLGQPQHF. The rearrangement joins TRBV23-1 to TRBJ1-5; 7 bases align to TRBD1. TRBV23-1 is placed among ORFs of uncertain function. The CDR3 has 16 amino acids. The ends lost 2 bases at V and 7 bases at J; junction bases unmatched: 11.

The gene calls are TRBV7-9 and TRBJ2-7; 11 positions agree with TRBD2. The germline CDR1 and CDR2 sequences are SEHNR and FQNEAQ (reference sequence). The CDR3 totals 17 residues. Germline trimming cut 4 bases from V and 5 bases from J; bases unmatched to any gene: 13. CDR3 residues: CASSSHFSGRGADEQYF. CDR3 coding DNA: TGTGCCAGCAGCTCCCATTTTAGCGGGAGGGGGGCCGACGAGCAGTACTTC.

This clone was picked up a small number of times. In DNA form, the CDR3 reads TGTGCCAGCAGCTTGAAGGGGGGGACGGGTAACATTCAGTACTTC. Residues: CASSLKGGTGNIQYF. The chain couples TRBV5-4 to TRBJ2-4; tentatively, D is TRBD2 (7 bases). Germline loops: CDR1 SGHNT, CDR2 YYREEE (reference sequence). The CDR3 extends over 15 amino acids. The germline V and J ends were trimmed by 1 base and 7 bases, with 15 bases remaining between them. The full variable domain, rest sourced from reference TRBV5-4 and TRBJ2-4, is ETGVTQSPTHLIKTRGQQVTLRCSSQSGHNTVSWYQQALGQGPQFIFQYYREEENGRGNFPPRFSGLQFPNYSSELNVNALELDDSALYLCASSLKGGTGNIQYFGAGTRLSVL.

The chain combines TRBV28 with TRBJ2-1, with a tentative D call TRBD2 (6 bases). The V end was cut by 6 bases, the J end by 0 bases, with 18 bases between. Germline CDR1 reads MDHEN; CDR2 reads SYDVKM. This CDR3 comprises 17 residues. This CDR3 reads CASSPTSSPGSYNEQFF. For the CDR3, the DNA is TGTGCCAGCAGCCCGACTAGTTCCCCCGGCTCCTACAATGAGCAGTTCTTC.